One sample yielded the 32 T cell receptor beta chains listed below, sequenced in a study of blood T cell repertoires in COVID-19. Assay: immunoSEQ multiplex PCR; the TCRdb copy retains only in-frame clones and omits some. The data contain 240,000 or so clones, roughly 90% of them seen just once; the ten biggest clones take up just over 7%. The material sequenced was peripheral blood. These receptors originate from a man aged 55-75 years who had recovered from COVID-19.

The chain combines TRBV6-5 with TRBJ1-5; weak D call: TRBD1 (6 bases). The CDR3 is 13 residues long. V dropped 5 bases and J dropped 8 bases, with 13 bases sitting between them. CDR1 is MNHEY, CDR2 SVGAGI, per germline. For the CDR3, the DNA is TGTGCCAGCAGTAACAGGGCTGGGGAGCCCCAGCATTTT. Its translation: CASSNRAGEPQHF.

CDR3 sequence: CASSARGKYEQYV. CDR3 nucleotide sequence: TGTGCCAGCTCGGCGCGGGGGAAGTACGAGCAGTACGTC. The chain has TRBV18 and TRBJ2-7; 7 nucleotides line up with TRBD2. Trimming at V came to 6 bases and at J to 4 bases, leaving 6 bases not matched to a gene. Looked up from germline, CDR1 is KGHSH and CDR2 is LQKENI. CDR3 length equals 13 residues.

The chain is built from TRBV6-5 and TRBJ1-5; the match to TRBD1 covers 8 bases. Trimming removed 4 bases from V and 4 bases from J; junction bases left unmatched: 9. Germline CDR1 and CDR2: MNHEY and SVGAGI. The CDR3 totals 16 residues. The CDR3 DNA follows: TGTGCCAGCAGTTCGCGGCCCACAGGGGGGAATCAGCCCCAGCATTTT. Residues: CASSSRPTGGNQPQHF.

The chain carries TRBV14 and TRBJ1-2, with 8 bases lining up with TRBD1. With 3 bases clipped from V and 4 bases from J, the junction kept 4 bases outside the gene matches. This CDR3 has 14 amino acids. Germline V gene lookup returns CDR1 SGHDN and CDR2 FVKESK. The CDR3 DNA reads TGTGCCAGCAGCCAGTCAGGACAGGGCTATGGCTACACCTTC. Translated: CASSQSGQGYGYTF.

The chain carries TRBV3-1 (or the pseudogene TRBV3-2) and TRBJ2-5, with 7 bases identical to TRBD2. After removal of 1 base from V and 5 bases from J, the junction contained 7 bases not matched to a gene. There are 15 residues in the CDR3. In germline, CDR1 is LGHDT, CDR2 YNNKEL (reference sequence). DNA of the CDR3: TGTGCCAGCAGCCAAGGGCTAGCGGAGACGGAGACCCAGTACTTC. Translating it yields CASSQGLAETETQYF.

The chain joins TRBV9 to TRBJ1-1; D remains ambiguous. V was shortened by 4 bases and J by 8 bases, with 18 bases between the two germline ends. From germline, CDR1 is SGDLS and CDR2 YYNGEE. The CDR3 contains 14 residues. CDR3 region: CASSPTGLVTEAFF. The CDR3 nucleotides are TGTGCCAGCAGCCCAACGGGGTTAGTTACGGAAGCTTTCTTT.

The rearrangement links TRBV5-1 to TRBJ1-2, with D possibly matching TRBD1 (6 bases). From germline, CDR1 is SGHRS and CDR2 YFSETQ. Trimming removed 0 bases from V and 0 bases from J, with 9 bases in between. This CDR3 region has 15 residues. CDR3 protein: CASSLGTVSNYGYTF. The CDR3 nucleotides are TGCGCCAGCAGCTTGGGGACAGTATCTAACTATGGCTACACCTTC.

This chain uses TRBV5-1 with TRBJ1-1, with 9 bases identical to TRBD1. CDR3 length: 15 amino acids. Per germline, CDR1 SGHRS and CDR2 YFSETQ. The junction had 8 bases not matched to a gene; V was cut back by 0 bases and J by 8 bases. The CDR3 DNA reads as TGCGCCAGCAGCTTGGAAGATACGGGGACAGGGGAAGCTTTCTTT. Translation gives CASSLEDTGTGEAFF.

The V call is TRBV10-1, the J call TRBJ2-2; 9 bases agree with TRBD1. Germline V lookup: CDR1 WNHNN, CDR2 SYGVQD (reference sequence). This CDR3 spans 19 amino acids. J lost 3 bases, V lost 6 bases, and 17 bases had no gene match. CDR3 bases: TGCGCCAGCAGCCACGTCCCGGGACAGGGAACTAGGGACACCGGGGAGCTGTTTTTT. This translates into CASSHVPGQGTRDTGELFF.

CDR3 in DNA: TGTGCCAGCAGCCCTTACGGCGCTAGCGGGGGGGCGGGGAACATTCAGTACTTC. Its protein is CASSPYGASGGAGNIQYF. The chain couples TRBV4-2 to TRBJ2-4; TRBD2 matches 12 bases. Trimming took 4 bases from V and 7 from J; bases not matched to a gene: 14. CDR1 LGHNA and CDR2 YNFKEQ come from the germline V gene. This CDR3 region has 18 residues.

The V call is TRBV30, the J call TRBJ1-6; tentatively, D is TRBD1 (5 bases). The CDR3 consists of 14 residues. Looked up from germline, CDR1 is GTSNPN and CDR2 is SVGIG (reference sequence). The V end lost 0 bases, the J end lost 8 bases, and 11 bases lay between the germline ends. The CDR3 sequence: CAWSVRTTDSPLHF. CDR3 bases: TGTGCCTGGAGTGTAAGGACAACCGATTCACCCCTCCACTTT.

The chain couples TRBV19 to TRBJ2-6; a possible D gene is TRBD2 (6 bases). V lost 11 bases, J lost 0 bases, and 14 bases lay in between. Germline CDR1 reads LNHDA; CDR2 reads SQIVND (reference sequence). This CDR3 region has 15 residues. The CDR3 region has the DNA TGTGCCGCCGCGGACGGGAGCTCTGGGGCCAACGTCCTGACTTTC. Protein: CAAADGSSGANVLTF.

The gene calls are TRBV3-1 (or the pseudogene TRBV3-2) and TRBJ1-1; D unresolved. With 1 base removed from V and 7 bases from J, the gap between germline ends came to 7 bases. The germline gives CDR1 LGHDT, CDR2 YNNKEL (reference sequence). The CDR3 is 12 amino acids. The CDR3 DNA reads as TGTGCCAGCAGCCAAGGAGGGATTGAAGCTTTCTTT. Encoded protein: CASSQGGIEAFF.

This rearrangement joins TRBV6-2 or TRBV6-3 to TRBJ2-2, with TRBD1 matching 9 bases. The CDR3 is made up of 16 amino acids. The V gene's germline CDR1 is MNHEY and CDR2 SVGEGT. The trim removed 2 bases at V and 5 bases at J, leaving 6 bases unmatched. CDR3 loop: CASSYGKGQGTGELFF. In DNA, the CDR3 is TGTGCCAGCAGTTACGGAAAGGGACAGGGTACCGGGGAGCTGTTTTTT.

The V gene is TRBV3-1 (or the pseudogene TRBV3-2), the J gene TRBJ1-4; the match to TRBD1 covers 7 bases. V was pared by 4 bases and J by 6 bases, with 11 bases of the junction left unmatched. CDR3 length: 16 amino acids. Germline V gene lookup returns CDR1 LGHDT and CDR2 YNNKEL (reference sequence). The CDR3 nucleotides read TGTGCCAGCAGCCTCGGGACAGCACACGGACATGAAAAACTGTTTTTT. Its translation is CASSLGTAHGHEKLFF.

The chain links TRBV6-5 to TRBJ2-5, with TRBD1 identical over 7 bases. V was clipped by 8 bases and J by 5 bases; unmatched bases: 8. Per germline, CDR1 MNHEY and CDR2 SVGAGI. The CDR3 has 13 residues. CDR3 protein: CASDRVLRETQYF. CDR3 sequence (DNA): TGTGCCAGCGACAGGGTTTTACGGGAGACCCAGTACTTC.

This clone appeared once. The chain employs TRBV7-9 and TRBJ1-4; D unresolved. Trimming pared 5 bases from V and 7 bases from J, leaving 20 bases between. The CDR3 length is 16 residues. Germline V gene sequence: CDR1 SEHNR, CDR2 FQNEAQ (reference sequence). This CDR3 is CASSPSDEVPSEKLFF. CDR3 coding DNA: TGTGCCAGCAGCCCGAGTGATGAGGTACCATCTGAAAAACTGTTTTTT. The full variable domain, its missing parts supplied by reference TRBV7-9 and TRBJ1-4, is DTGVSQNPRHKITKRGQNVTFRCDPISEHNRLYWYRQTLGQGPEFLTYFQNEAQLEKSRLLSDRFSAERPKGSFSTLEIQRTEQGDSAMYLCASSPSDEVPSEKLFFGSGTQLSVL.

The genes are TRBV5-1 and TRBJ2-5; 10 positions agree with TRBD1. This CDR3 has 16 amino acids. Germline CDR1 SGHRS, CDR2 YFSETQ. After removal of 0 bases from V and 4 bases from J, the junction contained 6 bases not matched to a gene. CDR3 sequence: CASSLGVTGGRETQYF. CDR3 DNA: TGCGCCAGCAGCTTGGGCGTGACAGGGGGCCGAGAGACCCAGTACTTC. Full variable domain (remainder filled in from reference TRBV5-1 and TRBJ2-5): KAGVTQTPRYLIKTRGQQVTLSCSPISGHRSVSWYQQTPGQGLQFLFEYFSETQRNKGNFPGRFSGRQFSNSRSEMNVSTLELGDSALYLCASSLGVTGGRETQYFGPGTRLLVL.

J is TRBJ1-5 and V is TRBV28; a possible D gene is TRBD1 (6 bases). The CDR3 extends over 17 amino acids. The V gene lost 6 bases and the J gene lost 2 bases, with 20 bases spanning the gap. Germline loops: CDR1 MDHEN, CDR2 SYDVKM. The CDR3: CASRAHGGARGNQPQHF. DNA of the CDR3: TGTGCCAGCAGGGCCCACGGGGGGGCGAGGGGCAATCAGCCCCAGCATTTT. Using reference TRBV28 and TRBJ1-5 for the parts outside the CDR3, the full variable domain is DVKVTQSSRYLVKRTGEKVFLECVQDMDHENMFWYRQDPGLGLRLIYFSYDVKMKEKGDIPEGYSVSREKKERFSLILESASTNQTSMYLCASRAHGGARGNQPQHFGDGTRLSIL.

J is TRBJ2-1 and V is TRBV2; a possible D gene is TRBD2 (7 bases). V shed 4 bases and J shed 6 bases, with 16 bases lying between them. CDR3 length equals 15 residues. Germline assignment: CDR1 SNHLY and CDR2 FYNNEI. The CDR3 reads CASSGAAGAFNEQFF. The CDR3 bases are TGTGCCAGCAGTGGGGCTGCGGGGGCCTTCAATGAGCAGTTCTTC.

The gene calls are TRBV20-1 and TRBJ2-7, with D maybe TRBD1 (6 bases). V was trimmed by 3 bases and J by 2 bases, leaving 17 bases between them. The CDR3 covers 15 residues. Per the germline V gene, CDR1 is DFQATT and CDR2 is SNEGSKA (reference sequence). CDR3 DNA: TGCAGTGCTAGTCTTCCTCGGACAGCAGCCTACGAGCAGTACTTC. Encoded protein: CSASLPRTAAYEQYF.

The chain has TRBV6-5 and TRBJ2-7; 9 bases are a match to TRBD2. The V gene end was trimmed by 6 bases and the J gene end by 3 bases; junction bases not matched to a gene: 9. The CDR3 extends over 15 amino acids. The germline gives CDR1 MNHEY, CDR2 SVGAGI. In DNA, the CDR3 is TGTGCCAGCAGCCTTCAGCGGGGGGCCGACTACGAGCAGTACTTC. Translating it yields CASSLQRGADYEQYF.

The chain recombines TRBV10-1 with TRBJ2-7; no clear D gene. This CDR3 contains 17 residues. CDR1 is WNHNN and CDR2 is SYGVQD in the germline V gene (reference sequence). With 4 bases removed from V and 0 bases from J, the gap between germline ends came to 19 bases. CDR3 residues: CASSAWCGDAYSYEQYV. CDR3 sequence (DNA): TGCGCCAGCAGTGCATGGTGCGGAGACGCCTACTCCTACGAGCAGTACGTC.

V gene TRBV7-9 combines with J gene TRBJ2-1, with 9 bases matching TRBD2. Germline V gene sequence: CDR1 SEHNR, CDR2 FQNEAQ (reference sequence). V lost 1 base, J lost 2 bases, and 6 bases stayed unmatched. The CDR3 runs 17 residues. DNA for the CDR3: TGTGCCAGCAGCTTAGAAGGGGCGGGGGGGCCCTACAATGAGCAGTTCTTC. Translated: CASSLEGAGGPYNEQFF.

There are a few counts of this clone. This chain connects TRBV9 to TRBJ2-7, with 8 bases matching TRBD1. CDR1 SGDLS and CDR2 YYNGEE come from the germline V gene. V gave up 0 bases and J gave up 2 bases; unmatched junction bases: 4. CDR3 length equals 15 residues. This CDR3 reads CASSVGMGQAYEQYF. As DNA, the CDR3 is TGTGCCAGCAGCGTAGGAATGGGACAGGCCTACGAGCAGTACTTC.

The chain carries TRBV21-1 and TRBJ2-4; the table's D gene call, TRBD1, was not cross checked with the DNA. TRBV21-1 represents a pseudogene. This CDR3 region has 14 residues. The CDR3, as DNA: TGTGCCAGCAGCAAAGCAACAGGAAAAAACATTCAGTACTTC. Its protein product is CASSKATGKNIQYF.

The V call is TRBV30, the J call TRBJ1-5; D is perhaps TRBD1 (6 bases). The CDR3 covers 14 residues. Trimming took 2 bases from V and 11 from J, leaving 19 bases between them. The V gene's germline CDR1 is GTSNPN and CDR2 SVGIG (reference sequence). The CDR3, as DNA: TGTGCCTGGAGTAATTCGGGGGGCACCATGGCCCAGCATTTT. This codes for CAWSNSGGTMAQHF.

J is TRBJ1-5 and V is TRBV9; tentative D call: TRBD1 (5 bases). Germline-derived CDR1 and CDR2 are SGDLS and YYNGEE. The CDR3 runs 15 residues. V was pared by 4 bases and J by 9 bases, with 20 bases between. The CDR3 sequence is CASSSSDSPTRPQHF. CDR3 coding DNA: TGTGCCAGCAGCTCTTCTGACAGCCCCACCCGGCCCCAGCATTTT.

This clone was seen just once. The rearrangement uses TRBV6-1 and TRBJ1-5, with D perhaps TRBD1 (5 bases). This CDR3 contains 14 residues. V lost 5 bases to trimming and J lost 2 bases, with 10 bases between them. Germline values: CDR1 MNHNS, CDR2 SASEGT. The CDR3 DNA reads TGTGCCAGCAGTTCTAGGGGCGGCAATCAGCCCCAGCATTTT. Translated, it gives CASSSRGGNQPQHF.

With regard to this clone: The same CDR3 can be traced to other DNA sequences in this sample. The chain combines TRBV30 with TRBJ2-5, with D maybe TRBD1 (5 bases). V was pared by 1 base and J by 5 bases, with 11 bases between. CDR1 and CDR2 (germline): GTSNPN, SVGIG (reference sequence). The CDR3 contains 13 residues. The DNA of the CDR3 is TGTGCCTGGAGTGGGCAGGGCGTGGAGACCCAGTACTTC. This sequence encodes CAWSGQGVETQYF.

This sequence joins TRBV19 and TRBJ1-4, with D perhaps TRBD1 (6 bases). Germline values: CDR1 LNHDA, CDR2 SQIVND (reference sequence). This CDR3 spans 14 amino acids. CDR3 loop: CPLSPRGGIEKLFF. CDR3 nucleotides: TGTCCTCTGTCCCCCAGGGGTGGGATTGAAAAACTGTTTTTT.

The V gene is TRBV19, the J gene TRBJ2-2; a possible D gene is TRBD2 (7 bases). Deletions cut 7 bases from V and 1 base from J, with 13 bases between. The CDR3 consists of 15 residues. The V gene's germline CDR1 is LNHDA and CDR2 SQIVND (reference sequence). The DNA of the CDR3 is TGTGCCAGTAAGCGGGACAACTGGAACACCGGGGAGCTGTTTTTT. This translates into CASKRDNWNTGELFF.